This T cell receptor beta chain was documented in a study of T cell responses to AZD1222 COVID-19 vaccine. Regarding the study as a whole: Most donors were white British and more were female, and clonal diversity was possibly underestimated.

Repertoires were generated with immunoSEQ multiplex PCR, while TCRdb's copy carries only in-frame clones and drops some. The sample shows about 130,000 clones, approximately 85% of them seen only once. The length of the CDR3 is 17 residues. Germline V gene data show CDR1 as LNHDA and CDR2 as SQIVND (reference sequence). J gave up 1 base and V 3 bases, and 8 bases lay outside the gene matches. Pooling of second doses given at about 4 or about 12 weeks was done. With respect to this clone: The antigen remains undetermined.

This chain connects TRBV19 to TRBJ2-2; TRBD2 agrees at 7 bases. The sequence came from an adult who received the AZD1222 COVID-19 vaccine. The sample here was peripheral blood, taken 28 days after the second AZD1222 dose. The CDR3 loop is CASSILGGPLNTGELFF. DNA of the CDR3: TGTGCCAGTAGTATCCTGGGAGGGCCCCTGAACACCGGGGAGCTGTTTTTT.